These 6 T cell receptor beta chains came from one sample sequenced in a study of T cell changes during pregnancy in multiple sclerosis. TCRdb keeps only in-frame clones here, not all; method: immunoSEQ multiplex PCR. The sample has under 85,000 clones; approximately 90% are singletons. This specimen was peripheral blood, taken in the third trimester of pregnancy. Receptor source: a female donor in good health, enrolled as a control in a pregnancy study.

The rearrangement joins TRBV28 to TRBJ2-2; the D gene is possibly TRBD1 (5 bases). V was clipped by 2 bases and J by 4 bases, with 8 bases between them. The CDR3 loop spans 14 amino acids. Germline CDR1 MDHEN, CDR2 SYDVKM. The CDR3 DNA sequence: TGTGCCAGCAGTTTAAGGGGCGGCACCGGGGAGCTGTTTTTT. Protein product: CASSLRGGTGELFF.

CDR3 DNA sequence: TGTGCCAGCTCACCACTGGCGGGGGCGAACACTGAAGCTTTCTTT. Its protein product is CASSPLAGANTEAFF. V and J are TRBV18 and TRBJ1-1; D perhaps matches TRBD1 (6 bases). Germline-derived CDR1 and CDR2 are KGHSH and LQKENI. The CDR3 extends over 15 amino acids. The V end lost 1 base, the J end lost 1 base, and 10 bases lay between the germline ends.

Notes on this clone: The junction does not match germline at one end; this may be a read error. The chain links TRBV19 to TRBJ1-2, with D tentatively TRBD1 (6 bases). This CDR3 spans 14 amino acids. Germline V CDR1 and CDR2: LNHDA, SQIVND (reference sequence). CDR3 sequence (DNA): TGTGCCAGTAGGGTAACAGGGTCAAACTACGGCTACACCTTC. Translation: CASRVTGSNYGYTF.

The V gene is TRBV5-1, the J gene TRBJ2-2; D uncertain. The CDR3 runs to 11 residues. Trimming took off 6 bases at V and 7 bases at J, with 7 bases between the two ends. Germline lookup yields CDR1 SGHRS and CDR2 YFSETQ. The DNA of the CDR3 is TGCGCCAGCACCTTCGGCGGGGAGCTGTTTTTT. Encoded protein: CASTFGGELFF.

The chain recombines TRBV27 with TRBJ2-5; D is perhaps TRBD2 (7 bases). CDR3 length: 14 residues. V dropped 3 bases and J dropped 5 bases, with 13 bases sitting between them. CDR1 MNHEY and CDR2 SMNVEV come from the germline V gene (reference sequence). As DNA, the CDR3 is TGTGCCAGCAGTTTGCGGGGGCCTCCGGAGACCCAGTACTTC. Amino acids: CASSLRGPPETQYF.

The J gene is TRBJ2-7, the V gene TRBV10-3; 7 bases match TRBD1. Germline V gene data show CDR1 as ENHRY and CDR2 as SYGVKD. J was trimmed by 3 bases and V by 6 bases; bases with no gene match: 8. This CDR3 spans 14 amino acids. The CDR3 sequence is CAISPATGDYEQYF. The CDR3 nucleotides are TGTGCCATCAGCCCCGCCACAGGGGACTACGAGCAGTACTTC.